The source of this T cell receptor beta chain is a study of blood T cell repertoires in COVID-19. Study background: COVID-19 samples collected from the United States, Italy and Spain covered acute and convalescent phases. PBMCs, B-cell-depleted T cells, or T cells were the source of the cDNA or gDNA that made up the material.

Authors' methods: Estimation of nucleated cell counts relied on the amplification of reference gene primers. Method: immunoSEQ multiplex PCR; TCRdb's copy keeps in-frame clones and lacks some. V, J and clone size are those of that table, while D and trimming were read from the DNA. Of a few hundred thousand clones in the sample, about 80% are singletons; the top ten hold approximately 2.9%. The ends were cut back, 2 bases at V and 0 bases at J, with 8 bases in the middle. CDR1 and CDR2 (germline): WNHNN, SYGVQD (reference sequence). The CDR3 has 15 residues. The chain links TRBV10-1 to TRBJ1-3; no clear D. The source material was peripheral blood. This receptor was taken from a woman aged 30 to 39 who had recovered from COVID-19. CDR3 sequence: CASSERGSSGNTIYF. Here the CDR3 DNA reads TGCGCCAGCAGTGAGAGAGGGAGCTCTGGAAACACCATATATTTT.